Shown below are 14 T cell receptor beta chains from a single sample sequenced in a study of cytomegalovirus exposure and HLA in healthy donors. Repertoires were generated with immunoSEQ multiplex PCR, while TCRdb's copy carries only in-frame clones and drops some. The sample has 65,000 or so clones, roughly 94% seen once; the top ten hold 4.4%. Sequencing was carried out using PBMCs. The receptors stem from a man younger than 35 in good health and CMV-seropositive.

The sample holds one count of this clone. The gene calls are TRBV7-9 and TRBJ1-1, with TRBD1 identical over 8 bases. Unmatched junction bases numbered 4, after V lost 5 bases and J lost 5 bases. Germline assignment: CDR1 SEHNR and CDR2 FQNEAQ (reference sequence). CDR3 size: 13 residues. The CDR3 sequence: CASSGQGWTEAFF. The CDR3 region has the DNA TGTGCCAGCAGCGGACAGGGATGGACTGAAGCTTTCTTT.

This chain links TRBV7-2 with TRBJ2-4, with D possibly TRBD2 on 5 matching bases. This CDR3 region has 15 residues. V was clipped by 2 bases and J by 1 base, with 9 bases between them. Germline V CDR1 and CDR2: SGHTA, FQGNSA. In nucleotides, the CDR3 is TGTGCCAGCAGCTTACACCCGGGGGCCAAAAACATTCAGTACTTC. Its protein product is CASSLHPGAKNIQYF. Complete variable domain (other parts from reference TRBV7-2 and TRBJ2-4): GAGVSQSPSNKVTEKGKDVELRCDPISGHTALYWYRQSLGQGLEFLIYFQGNSAPDKSGLPSDRFSAERTGGSVSTLTIQRTQQEDSAVYLCASSLHPGAKNIQYFGAGTRLSVL.

CDR3 sequence reads: CASSHRGSIAPPYNEQFF. The CDR3 nucleotides read TGCGCCAGCAGCCACCGCGGTTCAATCGCCCCCCCTTACAATGAGCAGTTCTTC. The gene calls are TRBV4-1 and TRBJ2-1; the D is unclear. This CDR3 has 18 amino acids. Germline V CDR1 and CDR2: MGHRA, YSYEKL. The ends were cut back, 3 bases at V and 4 bases at J, with 22 bases in the middle.

CDR3 in DNA: TGTGCCAGCTCACCAGGGACAGCGAACACCGGGGAGCTGTTTTTT. This encodes CASSPGTANTGELFF. This chain links TRBV18 with TRBJ2-2, with TRBD1 identical over 7 bases. The CDR3 is made up of 15 amino acids. Trimming took 2 bases from V and 0 from J; bases not matched to a gene: 0. Per the germline V gene, CDR1 is KGHSH and CDR2 is LQKENI.

This clone has only a few counts. The J gene is TRBJ1-1, the V gene TRBV25-1; no clear D gene. The CDR3 totals 13 residues. Trimming left V 4 bases short and J 1 base short, with 7 bases between. The germline V gene has CDR1 MGHDK and CDR2 SYGVNS. CDR3 nucleotides: TGTGCCAGCAGTGCCACGGGGAACACTGAAGCTTTCTTT. Residues: CASSATGNTEAFF.

The chain is built from TRBV7-9 and TRBJ1-1, with D perhaps TRBD1 (6 bases). Germline CDR1 and CDR2: SEHNR and FQNEAQ (reference sequence). Trimming took 4 bases from V and 3 from J, leaving 15 bases between them. The CDR3 totals 15 residues. CDR3 sequence (DNA): TGTGCCAGCAGCTCCTGGACAGTGGATGACACTGAAGCTTTCTTT. Residues: CASSSWTVDDTEAFF.

V and J are TRBV28 and TRBJ2-2, with D maybe TRBD2 (5 bases). The CDR3 totals 15 residues. CDR1 MDHEN and CDR2 SYDVKM come from the germline V gene. V was clipped by 10 bases and J by 7 bases, with 22 bases between them. CDR3 residues: CATEARVLRFGELFF. CDR3 DNA sequence: TGTGCCACGGAGGCGCGGGTATTGCGATTCGGGGAGCTGTTTTTT.

This clone was detected once. The rearrangement links TRBV4-2 to TRBJ2-2; 14 bases align to TRBD2. The CDR3 loop spans 19 amino acids. The trim removed 3 bases at V and 0 bases at J, leaving 6 bases unmatched. CDR1 is LGHNA and CDR2 is YNFKEQ in the germline V gene. The DNA of the CDR3 is TGTGCCAGCAGCCATGGGACTAGCGGGGGTTACGCGAACACCGGGGAGCTGTTTTTT. Protein product: CASSHGTSGGYANTGELFF.

V usage is TRBV27 and J usage is TRBJ2-7; TRBD1 aligns across 10 bases. V lost 4 bases, J lost 6 bases, and 6 bases stayed unmatched. The CDR3 is 14 residues long. Germline V lookup: CDR1 MNHEY, CDR2 SMNVEV (reference sequence). This chain's CDR3 is CASSSGTGVPEQYF. The CDR3, as DNA: TGTGCCAGCAGTTCCGGGACAGGGGTTCCCGAGCAGTACTTC.

The rearrangement uses TRBV2 and TRBJ1-5; D perhaps matches TRBD1 (5 bases). Trimming removed 5 bases at V and 1 base at J, with 9 bases between. Germline V CDR1 and CDR2: SNHLY, FYNNEI. This CDR3 comprises 14 residues. In DNA, the CDR3 is TGTGCCAGCAGTTCAGGGTACAGCAATCAGCCCCAGCATTTT. This sequence encodes CASSSGYSNQPQHF.

V gene TRBV11-2 combines with J gene TRBJ2-6, with D uncertain. Germline assignment: CDR1 SGHAT and CDR2 FQNNGV. This CDR3 is 14 amino acids long. Between the trimmed V and J ends, which lost 3 bases and 2 bases, there was a span of 5 bases. DNA for the CDR3: TGTGCCAGCAGCTTGAGCGCTGGGGCCAACGTCCTGACTTTC. It yields the protein CASSLSAGANVLTF. Full variable domain (missing parts from reference TRBV11-2 and TRBJ2-6): EAGVAQSPRYKIIEKRQSVAFWCNPISGHATLYWYQQILGQGPKLLIQFQNNGVVDDSQLPKDRFSAERLKGVDSTLKIQPAKLEDSAVYLCASSLSAGANVLTFGAGSRLTVL.

V usage is TRBV10-1 and J usage is TRBJ2-1; D not resolved. The CDR3 runs to 13 residues. From germline, CDR1 is WNHNN and CDR2 SYGVQD (reference sequence). Trimming cost V 2 bases and J 9 bases, with 11 bases left between them. The CDR3 sequence is CASSEQYNTEQFF. The CDR3, as DNA: TGCGCCAGCAGTGAGCAATACAACACTGAGCAGTTCTTC.

DNA of the CDR3: TGTGCCAGCAGTTTAAGCCCGGGGGTTCGTGCCGGGGAGCTGTTTTTT. This translates into CASSLSPGVRAGELFF. The chain combines TRBV28 with TRBJ2-2; possible D gene TRBD2, 6 bases. Trimming shortened V by 2 bases and J by 6 bases, and 16 bases separated the two germline ends. This CDR3 spans 16 amino acids. The germline V gene encodes CDR1 MDHEN and CDR2 SYDVKM.

This rearrangement joins TRBV6-6 to TRBJ1-2; D may be TRBD1 (5 bases). V was clipped by 6 bases and J by 4 bases, with 18 bases between them. The germline gives CDR1 MNHNY, CDR2 SVGAGI (reference sequence). The CDR3 has 15 amino acids. The CDR3 reads CASRSSSEGSYGYTF. As DNA, the CDR3 is TGTGCCAGCAGGTCGTCCTCGGAGGGGTCCTATGGCTACACCTTC.